Listed here are 22 T cell receptor beta chains from one sample, sequenced in a study of cytomegalovirus exposure and HLA in healthy donors. The PCR used 60 Vbeta and 13 Jbeta primers. Clones were sequenced by immunoSEQ multiplex PCR, and TCRdb holds only the in-frame ones, with some missing. Of around 150,000 clones in the sample, around 77% are singletons; the top ten hold 2% to 2.5%. Sequenced sample: PBMCs. These receptors were taken from a man aged 30-40 years in good health and CMV-seronegative.

This sequence joins TRBV2 and TRBJ2-1; D perhaps matches TRBD1 (6 bases). Germline V gene sequence: CDR1 SNHLY, CDR2 FYNNEI. V lost 1 base and J 7 bases, leaving 8 bases between the germline ends. The CDR3 runs 13 residues. The CDR3 coding sequence is TGTGCCAGCAGTGAAGTCAGGGGAAATGAGCAGTTCTTC. Translated, it gives CASSEVRGNEQFF.

The gene calls are TRBV11-3 and TRBJ1-1; D unresolved. Between the trimmed V and J ends, which lost 1 base and 3 bases, there was a span of 9 bases. This CDR3 spans 14 amino acids. Germline V gene lookup returns CDR1 SGHNT and CDR2 YENEEA. DNA of the CDR3: TGTGCCAGCAGCTTAGGGGAGGGCTACACTGAAGCTTTCTTT. It specifies CASSLGEGYTEAFF.

This chain uses TRBV4-1 with TRBJ2-2, with a weak D call TRBD2 (6 bases). Deletions cut 3 bases from V and 4 bases from J, with 9 bases between. Germline V lookup: CDR1 MGHRA, CDR2 YSYEKL. CDR3 length: 14 amino acids. The CDR3: CASSQTRVTGELFF. The CDR3 nucleotides are TGCGCCAGCAGCCAGACTAGAGTCACCGGGGAGCTGTTTTTT.

The V gene is TRBV4-1, the J gene TRBJ1-5; no reliable D call. V lost 4 bases to trimming and J lost 4 bases, with 11 bases between them. The CDR3 consists of 14 residues. Per germline, CDR1 MGHRA and CDR2 YSYEKL. CDR3 residues: CASSRAGSNQPQHF. The CDR3 DNA reads as TGCGCCAGCAGCCGGGCAGGTAGTAATCAGCCCCAGCATTTT.

This clone was counted between two and nine times. This rearrangement joins TRBV7-3 to TRBJ2-7, with 8 positions matching TRBD1. This CDR3 is 13 amino acids long. Unmatched junction bases numbered 2, after V lost 1 base and J lost 6 bases. The germline V gene has CDR1 SGHTA and CDR2 FQGTGA. CDR3 sequence: CASSLRQGTEQYF. CDR3 bases: TGTGCCAGCAGCTTAAGACAGGGGACCGAGCAGTACTTC.

The J gene is TRBJ2-5, the V gene TRBV6-1, with 8 bases that match TRBD1. The CDR3 length is 15 residues. Germline CDR1 and CDR2: MNHNS and SASEGT. V was pared by 4 bases and J by 4 bases, with 8 bases of the junction left unmatched. The CDR3 loop reads CASSAGQGSAETQYF. The CDR3 nucleotides are TGTGCCAGCAGTGCCGGACAGGGTAGTGCAGAGACCCAGTACTTC.

The chain joins TRBV7-6 to TRBJ1-5, with no clear D. V dropped 5 bases and J dropped 3 bases, with 17 bases sitting between them. Germline V CDR1 and CDR2: SGHVS, FNYEAQ. CDR3 length equals 16 residues. In DNA, the CDR3 is TGTGCCAGCAGCCCACTAGGCGCTCGGGTCAATCAGCCCCAGCATTTT. Translation: CASSPLGARVNQPQHF.

This sequence joins TRBV15 and TRBJ1-1; no reliable D call. In germline, CDR1 is LNHNV, CDR2 YYDKDF (reference sequence). Trimming removed 4 bases at V and 0 bases at J, with 21 bases between. This CDR3 has 18 residues. The CDR3 DNA reads TGTGCCACCAGCAATCCGAACGGGGAGCGGCTTATGAACACTGAAGCTTTCTTT. Encoded protein: CATSNPNGERLMNTEAFF.

The V and J genes are TRBV9 and TRBJ2-3; 8 positions match TRBD2. Germline V gives CDR1 SGDLS, CDR2 YYNGEE. The CDR3 loop spans 15 amino acids. V shed 7 bases, J shed 2 bases, and the junction held 9 bases outside the gene matches. CDR3 coding DNA: TGTGCCAGCGGCCCGGGACTAGACGCCACAGATACGCAGTATTTT. Protein product: CASGPGLDATDTQYF.

The chain carries TRBV7-3 and TRBJ2-5; TRBD1 is a possible D gene (6 bases). CDR3 length: 13 residues. Trimming removed 8 bases from V and 5 bases from J, with 15 bases in between. Per the germline V gene, CDR1 is SGHTA and CDR2 is FQGTGA. CDR3 coding DNA: TGTGCCAGCGCGCGTGTTAGGGGGGAGACCCAGTACTTC. It specifies CASARVRGETQYF.

The V and J genes are TRBV29-1 and TRBJ2-2; D perhaps matches TRBD2 (5 bases). The V end lost 6 bases, the J end lost 6 bases, and 11 bases lay between the germline ends. The CDR3 has 12 amino acids. Germline CDR1 and CDR2: SQVTM and ANQGSEA. CDR3 DNA sequence: TGCAGCGTAGATCTAGCCGCCGGGGAGCTGTTTTTT. Protein product: CSVDLAAGELFF.

In this sample, this clone turned up a few times. This chain uses TRBV5-1 with TRBJ2-6; 10 bases agree with TRBD1. Germline CDR1 reads SGHRS; CDR2 reads YFSETQ. This CDR3 is 19 amino acids long. The J segment lost 1 base and the V segment lost 3 bases, leaving 10 bases of the junction unmatched. CDR3 nucleotide sequence: TGCGCCAGCAGCTACCCCGTGGGACAGGGGATTTCTGGGGCCAACGTCCTGACTTTC. Translation gives CASSYPVGQGISGANVLTF.

The V call is TRBV5-5, the J call TRBJ1-5; possibly TRBD1 for D (5 bases). Between the trimmed V and J ends, which lost 4 bases and 0 bases, there was a span of 20 bases. The CDR3 is 18 residues long. From germline, CDR1 is SGHKS and CDR2 YYEKEE (reference sequence). The DNA of the CDR3 is TGTGCCAGCAGCCTGGGGGGAGGTTTCGATTATAGCAATCAGCCCCAGCATTTT. This codes for CASSLGGGFDYSNQPQHF.

Notes on this clone: One end of the junction is discordant with germline, which a read error may explain. The genes are TRBV7-7 and TRBJ1-4, with D maybe TRBD1 (6 bases). This CDR3 has 15 amino acids. The germline V gene has CDR1 SSHAT and CDR2 FNYEAQ (reference sequence). The CDR3 sequence: CASSVGGSTNEKLFF. Here the CDR3 DNA reads TGTGCTAGCAGCGTTGGGGGCTCAACTAATGAAAAACTGTTTTTT.

The chain joins TRBV2 to TRBJ1-2, with TRBD1 matching over 8 bases. The germline V gene encodes CDR1 SNHLY and CDR2 FYNNEI. This CDR3 comprises 15 residues. Trimming at V came to 1 base and at J to 5 bases, leaving 6 bases not matched to a gene. The CDR3 region is CASSEGRQGTYGYTF. CDR3 sequence (DNA): TGTGCCAGCAGTGAAGGGAGACAGGGGACTTATGGCTACACCTTC.

This chain connects TRBV15 to TRBJ2-1; 7 positions agree with TRBD2. Germline CDR1 LNHNV, CDR2 YYDKDF (reference sequence). The CDR3 consists of 15 residues. The J segment lost 6 bases and the V segment lost 7 bases, leaving 12 bases of the junction unmatched. The CDR3 is CATNPRGAGSNEQFF. CDR3 in DNA: TGTGCCACCAACCCGCGGGGAGCGGGGAGCAATGAGCAGTTCTTC.

V gene TRBV5-1 combines with J gene TRBJ2-5; 7 nucleotides line up with TRBD1. With V trimmed by 0 bases and J by 0 bases, 8 bases remained unmatched. Germline values: CDR1 SGHRS, CDR2 YFSETQ. The CDR3 runs to 17 residues. DNA of the CDR3: TGCGCCAGCAGCTTGGCCCAAGGGGGCGAGCACCAAGAGACCCAGTACTTC. This encodes CASSLAQGGEHQETQYF.

The chain joins TRBV13 to TRBJ2-3; a possible D gene is TRBD2 (6 bases). Germline V gene lookup returns CDR1 PRHDT and CDR2 FYEKMQ (reference sequence). The V end lost 8 bases, the J end lost 3 bases, and 15 bases lay between the germline ends. The length of the CDR3 is 14 residues. CDR3 in amino acids: CASSRMGRTDTQYF. CDR3 DNA: TGTGCCAGCTCCCGGATGGGGAGGACAGATACGCAGTATTTT.

This chain joins TRBV5-1 and TRBJ1-4; TRBD1 aligns across 9 bases. V shed 0 bases and J 7 bases; nucleotides not matched to a gene: 10. Per germline, CDR1 SGHRS and CDR2 YFSETQ. CDR3 length: 17 amino acids. The CDR3 region is CASSLGTRGQGPEKLFF. The CDR3 coding sequence is TGCGCCAGCAGCTTGGGGACACGGGGACAGGGACCTGAAAAACTGTTTTTT. The whole variable domain, remainder taken from reference TRBV5-1 and TRBJ1-4, is KAGVTQTPRYLIKTRGQQVTLSCSPISGHRSVSWYQQTPGQGLQFLFEYFSETQRNKGNFPGRFSGRQFSNSRSEMNVSTLELGDSALYLCASSLGTRGQGPEKLFFGSGTQLSVL.

This clone has only one observation. The DNA for the CDR3 is TGTGCCAGCAGTACTTACGGGACAGACTTTAGCACAGATACGCAGTATTTT. It is translated as CASSTYGTDFSTDTQYF. The J gene is TRBJ2-3, the V gene TRBV28; TRBD1 matches 7 bases. Trimming at V came to 5 bases and at J to 0 bases, leaving 11 bases not matched to a gene. Germline-derived CDR1 and CDR2 are MDHEN and SYDVKM. The CDR3 has 17 residues.

This clone appeared a few times. This chain connects TRBV19 to TRBJ1-2; possibly TRBD1 for D (5 bases). Germline lookup yields CDR1 LNHDA and CDR2 SQIVND (reference sequence). CDR3 length equals 13 residues. The germline V and J ends were trimmed by 9 bases and 0 bases, with 11 bases remaining between them. This CDR3 is CASKTGANYGYTF. In DNA form, the CDR3 reads TGTGCCAGCAAAACAGGAGCTAACTATGGCTACACCTTC.

The chain recombines TRBV19 with TRBJ2-2; TRBD1 agrees at 8 bases. This CDR3 contains 14 residues. The V gene's germline CDR1 is LNHDA and CDR2 SQIVND (reference sequence). V dropped 6 bases and J dropped 3; count of bases not matched to a gene: 3. Here the CDR3 reads CASSQGAHTGELFF. CDR3 coding DNA: TGTGCCAGTAGCCAGGGGGCCCACACCGGGGAGCTGTTTTTT.